This TCR beta chain was recovered during a study of radiotherapy plus CTLA-4 blockade in lung cancer. The germline V and J ends were trimmed by 6 bases and 4 bases, with 9 bases remaining between them. The CDR3 covers 12 residues. CDR1 WNHNN and CDR2 SYGVQD come from the germline V gene (reference sequence). This clone was counted a few times. Profiling relied on immunoSEQ multiplex PCR, and the TCRdb table lists in-frame clones only, not all of them. The sample holds about 38,000 clones, around three quarters seen once. The rearrangement links TRBV10-1 to TRBJ1-1; TRBD1 might be the D (5 bases). The source was peripheral blood, collected from a patient treated with radiotherapy plus ipilimumab. The source is a human donor with non-small cell lung cancer who had stable disease on radiotherapy plus ipilimumab. In DNA form, the CDR3 reads TGCGCCAGCAGGGGGCTCGGCACTGAAGCTTTCTTT. Protein sequence: CASRGLGTEAFF.